Each of the 27 T cell receptor beta chains below was sequenced from the same sample in a study of T cells in localized non-small cell lung cancer. TCRdb's table, derived via immunoSEQ multiplex PCR, lists solely in-frame clones and lacks some. The sample includes a few thousand clones, around 24% of them seen just once. The specimen comprised normal lung tissue next to the tumor, sampled before any cancer treatment. The receptors derive from a male donor aged 60 or over with stage I lung adenocarcinoma.

The table lists this clone with many counts. J is TRBJ1-2 and V is TRBV11-3, with 8 nucleotides matching TRBD1. In germline, CDR1 is SGHNT, CDR2 YENEEA. There are 17 residues in the CDR3. V dropped 2 bases and J dropped 5; count of bases not matched to a gene: 13. The CDR3 loop reads CASSLSRGQGARYGYTF. CDR3 bases: TGTGCCAGCAGCTTAAGTAGAGGGCAGGGGGCGCGGTATGGCTACACCTTC.

This clone is termed medium-sized. The chain couples TRBV6-8 to TRBJ1-1, with 12 bases that match TRBD1. This CDR3 is built from 17 residues. Germline V gene sequence: CDR1 MNHGY, CDR2 SAAAGT. Germline trimming cut 5 bases from V and 6 bases from J; bases unmatched to any gene: 13. CDR3 sequence: CASSASRDRGRGPEAFF. The CDR3 nucleotides are TGTGCCAGCAGTGCGTCCCGGGACAGGGGGCGGGGACCTGAAGCTTTCTTT.

In its sample, this clone is medium-sized. This chain joins TRBV2 and TRBJ2-1; 9 bases line up with TRBD2. The CDR3 runs 15 residues. The germline gives CDR1 SNHLY, CDR2 FYNNEI. Trimming at V came to 6 bases and at J to 0 bases, leaving 3 bases not matched to a gene. The CDR3: CASRPGLASYNEQFF. The CDR3 DNA reads as TGTGCCAGCAGACCGGGACTAGCCTCCTACAATGAGCAGTTCTTC.

This clone ranks as medium-sized. The DNA for the CDR3 is TGTGCCAGCAGTAAGACGACCGGGGAGCTGTTTTTT. Translated, it gives CASSKTTGELFF. The rearrangement uses TRBV6-8 and TRBJ2-2; D uncertain. CDR3 length: 12 residues. CDR1 is MNHGY, CDR2 SAAAGT, per germline. V gave up 5 bases and J gave up 5 bases, with 6 bases separating them.

This chain uses TRBV19 with TRBJ1-5, with D unclear. The CDR3 is made up of 15 amino acids. Trimming stripped 0 bases from V and 7 bases from J, with 13 bases between. Per the germline V gene, CDR1 is LNHDA and CDR2 is SQIVND (reference sequence). In nucleotides, the CDR3 is TGTGCCAGTAGTATAGATTCGAACTTCAACCAGCCCCAGCATTTT. Residues: CASSIDSNFNQPQHF. The variable domain in full, completed from reference TRBV19 and TRBJ1-5, reads DGGITQSPKYLFRKEGQNVTLSCEQNLNHDAMYWYRQDPGQGLRLIYYSQIVNDFQKGDIAEGYSVSREKKESFPLTVTSAQKNPTAFYLCASSIDSNFNQPQHFGDGTRLSIL.

The chain has TRBV11-3 and TRBJ2-2; maybe TRBD1 (5 bases). Trimming pared 3 bases from V and 2 bases from J, leaving 10 bases between. Germline V gene sequence: CDR1 SGHNT, CDR2 YENEEA. CDR3 size: 15 residues. The CDR3 DNA sequence: TGTGCCAGCAGCTTGGGGCAGGCTAACACCGGGGAGCTGTTTTTT. Translating it yields CASSLGQANTGELFF.

The DNA for the CDR3 is TGTGCCTGGAAAAAGGGGGCCTCGGGAACTGAAGCTTTCTTT. Amino acids: CAWKKGASGTEAFF. This rearrangement joins TRBV30 to TRBJ1-1, with TRBD1 matching 7 bases. The CDR3 covers 14 residues. Germline values: CDR1 GTSNPN, CDR2 SVGIG (reference sequence). After removal of 4 bases from V and 5 bases from J, the junction contained 10 bases not matched to a gene.

With respect to this clone: Other nucleotide sequences in the sample specify the same CDR3. The chain employs TRBV28 and TRBJ2-3; tentative D call: TRBD2 (6 bases). The CDR3 is made up of 14 amino acids. V lost 3 bases and J lost 1, with 8 bases in between. Per germline, CDR1 MDHEN and CDR2 SYDVKM. This chain's CDR3 is CASSFVAGTDTQYF. In DNA, the CDR3 is TGTGCCAGCAGTTTTGTAGCGGGCACAGATACGCAGTATTTT.

This clone appeared a few times. The chain has TRBV9 and TRBJ2-7, with D unresolved. Germline CDR1 SGDLS, CDR2 YYNGEE. The CDR3 covers 14 residues. Deletions cut 4 bases from V and 2 bases from J, with 13 bases between. CDR3 amino acids: CASSPRGETYEQYF. In nucleotides, the CDR3 is TGTGCCAGCAGCCCCCGTGGAGAGACCTACGAGCAGTACTTC.

CDR3 coding DNA: TGTGCCAGTAGTGGATCCTTGGGAGGGTTTGCTGAAGCTTTCTTT. Its protein is CASSGSLGGFAEAFF. The chain joins TRBV19 to TRBJ1-1; no firm D call. The CDR3 totals 15 residues. V was trimmed by 5 bases and J by 6 bases, leaving 19 bases between them. From germline, CDR1 is LNHDA and CDR2 SQIVND (reference sequence).

This clone is medium-sized within its sample. This chain uses TRBV11-3 with TRBJ2-6, with D possibly matching TRBD1 (5 bases). CDR1 and CDR2 (germline): SGHNT, YENEEA. V was trimmed by 3 bases and J by 2 bases, leaving 14 bases between them. The CDR3 has 17 residues. Here the CDR3 reads CASSLAFARAGANVLTF. DNA for the CDR3: TGTGCCAGCAGCTTGGCCTTCGCCAGGGCTGGGGCCAACGTCCTGACTTTC.

This clone was picked up a small number of times. The gene calls are TRBV18 and TRBJ2-3, with 9 bases identical to TRBD1. Germline V CDR1 and CDR2: KGHSH, LQKENI. CDR3 length equals 17 residues. Losses at the gene ends were 1 base for V and 2 bases for J; bases not matched to a gene: 7. Written as DNA, the CDR3 is TGTGCCAGCTCACCACTACCCGGACAGGGGACCACAGATACGCAGTATTTT. Translating gives CASSPLPGQGTTDTQYF.

V is TRBV30 and J is TRBJ2-5, with D maybe TRBD2 (6 bases). Deletions cut 0 bases from V and 5 bases from J, with 16 bases between. CDR3 length: 15 amino acids. CDR1 is GTSNPN and CDR2 is SVGIG in the germline V gene (reference sequence). CDR3 sequence reads: CAWSVNRGGEETQYF. CDR3 in DNA: TGTGCCTGGAGTGTAAATAGGGGAGGCGAGGAGACCCAGTACTTC.

This clone was found a few times. The chain combines TRBV4-1 with TRBJ1-5; D is perhaps TRBD1 (5 bases). CDR1 and CDR2 (germline): MGHRA, YSYEKL. The CDR3 runs 12 residues. The V gene lost 1 base and the J gene lost 8 bases, with 6 bases spanning the gap. The CDR3 reads CASSQGGEPQHF. In nucleotides, the CDR3 is TGCGCCAGCAGCCAAGGGGGGGAGCCCCAGCATTTT.

This clone has just a few counts. The chain is built from TRBV29-1 and TRBJ1-1; D is ambiguous. This CDR3 is 12 amino acids long. Germline CDR1 and CDR2: SQVTM and ANQGSEA. Deletions cut 0 bases from V and 5 bases from J, with 7 bases between. CDR3 in amino acids: CSVEDFGTEAFF. The CDR3 nucleotides read TGCAGCGTTGAAGATTTCGGGACTGAAGCTTTCTTT.

This clone was picked up a small number of times. This chain uses TRBV11-3 with TRBJ1-3; 7 positions agree with TRBD1. Germline-derived CDR1 and CDR2 are SGHNT and YENEEA. CDR3 length equals 15 residues. V lost 3 bases and J lost 2; bases outside the gene matches: 4. CDR3 in DNA: TGTGCCAGCAGCTTGGCTCAGGGGGCTGGAAACACCATATATTTT. This codes for CASSLAQGAGNTIYF.

By proportion, this clone is medium-sized. This chain joins TRBV18 and TRBJ1-1; 8 positions match TRBD1. Per germline, CDR1 KGHSH and CDR2 LQKENI. The CDR3 covers 15 residues. J was trimmed by 3 bases and V by 4 bases; bases with no gene match: 7. The CDR3, as DNA: TGTGCCAGCTCACGGGTGGACAGGGCGGACACTGAAGCTTTCTTT. Encoded protein: CASSRVDRADTEAFF.

V usage is TRBV11-3 and J usage is TRBJ2-2, with D perhaps TRBD1 (5 bases). Germline V CDR1 and CDR2: SGHNT, YENEEA. Trimming stripped 5 bases from V and 3 bases from J, with 19 bases between. The CDR3 runs to 17 residues. CDR3 in amino acids: CASSQLIATDYTGELFF. Here the CDR3 DNA reads TGTGCCAGCAGCCAATTAATTGCGACAGATTACACCGGGGAGCTGTTTTTT.

This clone came up a few times. The chain couples TRBV9 to TRBJ1-1; TRBD1 aligns across 7 bases. The length of the CDR3 is 14 residues. The trim removed 3 bases at V and 5 bases at J, leaving 7 bases unmatched. Germline CDR1 and CDR2: SGDLS and YYNGEE. CDR3 sequence: CASSGTGLRTEAFF. The CDR3 nucleotides read TGTGCCAGCAGCGGGACAGGTCTACGAACTGAAGCTTTCTTT.

The table lists this clone with a few counts. This rearrangement joins TRBV5-1 to TRBJ1-1, with 8 bases lining up with TRBD1. V lost 4 bases to trimming and J lost 0 bases; unmatched junction nucleotides: 8. CDR1 and CDR2 (germline): SGHRS, YFSETQ. The CDR3 has 16 amino acids. The CDR3 reads CASSLRTGNVNTEAFF. The CDR3 nucleotides are TGCGCCAGCAGCCTACGGACAGGGAACGTGAACACTGAAGCTTTCTTT.

This rearrangement joins TRBV18 to TRBJ2-5; D possibly matches TRBD1 or TRBD2 (5 bases each). The CDR3 is 14 amino acids. The V end was cut by 5 bases, the J end by 5 bases, with 15 bases between. Germline lookup yields CDR1 KGHSH and CDR2 LQKENI. The CDR3 coding sequence is TGTGCCAGCTCAACGGGGCTACATGGGGAGACCCAGTACTTC. This codes for CASSTGLHGETQYF.

V usage is TRBV5-1 and J usage is TRBJ2-3; tentative D call: TRBD1 (6 bases). V dropped 0 bases and J dropped 0 bases, with 8 bases sitting between them. Germline V lookup: CDR1 SGHRS, CDR2 YFSETQ. The CDR3 has 15 amino acids. This CDR3 reads CASSLGQGSTDTQYF. The CDR3 nucleotides read TGCGCCAGCAGCTTGGGGCAGGGGAGCACAGATACGCAGTATTTT.

The chain uses TRBV29-1 and TRBJ2-7; D perhaps matches TRBD1 (6 bases). Per the germline V gene, CDR1 is SQVTM and CDR2 is ANQGSEA. The CDR3 covers 16 residues. The ends were cut back, 5 bases at V and 0 bases at J, with 20 bases in the middle. The chain's CDR3 is CSVLAGERGSSYEQYF. Here the CDR3 DNA reads TGCAGCGTTTTGGCAGGGGAGAGGGGCAGCTCCTACGAGCAGTACTTC.

This sequence joins TRBV23-1 and TRBJ2-7, with D possibly called TRBD1 or TRBD2 (5 bases each). TRBV23-1 is an open reading frame, and its role is uncertain. V lost 6 bases and J 3 bases, leaving 21 bases between the germline ends. This CDR3 region has 16 residues. The CDR3 nucleotides are TGCGCCAGCAGCCAAGATTACCCCGGGACCAGCTACGAGCAGTACTTC. Protein: CASSQDYPGTSYEQYF.

V usage is TRBV6-8 and J usage is TRBJ2-1, with 14 bases identical to TRBD2. The V and J ends lost 0 bases and 9 bases, in that order; junction bases with no gene match: 10. The CDR3 totals 18 residues. Per the germline V gene, CDR1 is MNHGY and CDR2 is SAAAGT. The CDR3 spells CASSYSSPTTSGRAEQFF. Here the CDR3 DNA reads TGTGCCAGCAGTTACTCGAGTCCAACGACTAGCGGGAGGGCTGAGCAGTTCTTC.

This chain links TRBV6-8 with TRBJ1-2, with 7 bases aligning to TRBD1. The CDR3 totals 12 residues. The J segment lost 6 bases and the V segment lost 6 bases, leaving 4 bases of the junction unmatched. In germline, CDR1 is MNHGY, CDR2 SAAAGT. The CDR3: CASRRQGDGYTF. The CDR3 DNA reads as TGTGCCAGCAGACGACAGGGTGATGGCTACACCTTC.

Only a few counts were recorded for this clone. This chain links TRBV6-8 with TRBJ1-1, with D maybe TRBD1 (6 bases). V was cut by 5 bases and J by 4 bases, with 14 bases left in between. Per germline, CDR1 MNHGY and CDR2 SAAAGT. The CDR3 is 14 residues long. CDR3 residues: CASSGGLEGTEAFF. The CDR3 DNA follows: TGTGCCAGCAGTGGGGGCCTGGAAGGCACTGAAGCTTTCTTT.